This T cell receptor (beta chain) comes out of a study of shared clonotypes between healthy human individuals. Study outcomes and limitations: Several donors had around 5% of their naive CD4 clonotypes in common. Clonotype sharing among donors was thought likely to change with sequencing depth.

The CDR3 has 17 residues. Germline CDR1 is MDHEN and CDR2 is SYDVKM. V lost 6 bases to trimming and J lost 5 bases; unmatched junction nucleotides: 14. Data came from immunoSEQ multiplex PCR; TCRdb stores just in-frame clones and leaves some out. The top ten clones hold approximately 1.5% of a sample with about 1 million clones, about 74% of them seen once. A remark on this clone: Its cognate antigen is unknown.

This sequence joins TRBV28 and TRBJ2-2; 8 nucleotides agree with TRBD2. Specimen: memory CD4+ T cells sorted from blood. Subset here: CD45RA-negative fraction. This receptor was identified in a man in his late teens or twenties in good health. The CDR3 bases are TGTGCCAGCAGGTCTAGGGCCAGCGGGAGACTTACCGGGGAGCTGTTTTTT. This codes for CASRSRASGRLTGELFF. Looking up the rest from reference TRBV28 and TRBJ2-2 gives the full variable domain: DVKVTQSSRYLVKRTGEKVFLECVQDMDHENMFWYRQDPGLGLRLIYFSYDVKMKEKGDIPEGYSVSREKKERFSLILESASTNQTSMYLCASRSRASGRLTGELFFGEGSRLTVL.